This T cell receptor beta chain appears in the sequencing data of a study of shared clonotypes between healthy human individuals. Overall study: Three plates were used per donor for CD4 naive, three for CD4 memory, two for CD8 naive and one for CD8 memory. Study-wide results and limits: Sharing across four donors was highest in naive CD4 (roughly 5%) and lowest in memory CD8 (0.4%).

With regard to this clone: Antigen specificity is unknown.

Naive CD8 cells comprised CD45RO-negative, CCR7-positively selected cells, excluding terminally differentiated effector memory CD45RA+ cells. Trimming removed 5 bases at V and 0 bases at J, with 10 bases between. CDR1 is SEHNR, CDR2 FQNEAQ, per germline (reference sequence). The CDR3 sequence is 14 residues long. Each subset's genomic DNA was shared equally among a number of immunoSEQ plates. TCRdb's copy holds only in-frame clones and misses some; the assay was immunoSEQ multiplex PCR. This table has roughly 600,000 clones, 95% to 98% appearing once. V is TRBV7-9 and J is TRBJ1-1, with D maybe TRBD1 (5 bases). The source of this sequence is a man under 40 in good health. The source material was naive CD8+ T cells sorted from blood. The CDR3 DNA is TGTGCCAGCAGCCGGGGGGACTTGAACACTGAAGCTTTCTTT. Translating gives CASSRGDLNTEAFF.